The rows below give T cell receptor beta chains drawn from one sample of a study of shared clonotypes between healthy human individuals. Method: immunoSEQ multiplex PCR; TCRdb's copy keeps in-frame clones and lacks some. This sample has about 2.2 million clones, with just under 95% found just once. The sample was naive CD8+ T cells from PBMCs. The receptors originated from a man younger than 30 in good health. Some clones in this sample may be carry-over from other donors' samples. Each CDR3 is given without its conserved first and last residue. Clone size is given for some rows only: seen once, a few or many times, or a class if the clone is expanded.

size | J | V | CDR3
. | TRBJ1-5 | TRBV5-6 | ASSLGPHQPQH
. | TRBJ1-5 | TRBV30 | AWSVGEGQPQH
few | TRBJ1-1 | TRBV7-9 | ASRSATEAF
. | TRBJ2-1 | TRBV7-8 | ASSFPRGSGSSYNEQF
. | TRBJ2-7 | TRBV9 | ASSPGQGANEQY
. | TRBJ2-7 | TRBV6-5 | ASSYSAAGTYEQY
. | TRBJ1-1 | TRBV5-1 | ASRSSGVTEAF
. | TRBJ1-4 | TRBV11-2 | ASSQTGHQLF
. | TRBJ1-4 | TRBV4-1 | ASSQVGNEKLF
. | TRBJ2-5 | TRBV10-3 | AIRGTRVLEETQY
. | TRBJ2-5 | TRBV5-5 | ASSPREETQY
. | TRBJ2-7 | TRBV2 | ASSAGTTPTYEQY
. | TRBJ1-1 | TRBV29-1 | SVGGMWGQGTMNTEAF
once | TRBJ1-2 | TRBV18 | ASSPIDSAQNYGYT
. | TRBJ2-7 | TRBV5-4 | ASSSIGDGYEQY
. | TRBJ1-2 | TRBV7-9 | ASSAETGEGGYT
. | TRBJ2-3 | TRBV27 | ASSTNPGLGSTDTQY
. | TRBJ1-5 | TRBV7-3 | ASSLGPNQPQH
. | TRBJ1-1 | TRBV19 | ASGTAEAF
. | TRBJ2-5 | TRBV5-1 | ASGPTRETQY
. | TRBJ2-1 | TRBV7-7 | ASSQTSGRIDEQF
once | TRBJ2-7 | TRBV6-5 | ASSYSKGYEQY
. | TRBJ2-2 | TRBV7-9 | ASSLVTATGELF
few | TRBJ1-2 | TRBV28 | ASMGGGYGYT
. | TRBJ1-2 | TRBV5-1 | ASSLNPAGTFYGYT
. | TRBJ1-5 | TRBV27 | ASSLSLGDSNQPQH
. | TRBJ2-7 | TRBV19 | ASSPSGTSVHEQY
. | TRBJ2-1 | TRBV29-1 | SVARGNDYNEQF
. | TRBJ2-7 | TRBV27 | ASSKTGGLSYEQY
. | TRBJ1-2 | TRBV28 | ASSFPSRGYGYT
. | TRBJ2-7 | TRBV30 | AWKGGGRIPNEQY
. | TRBJ2-7 | TRBV28 | ASSGGEDYEQY
once | TRBJ2-1 | TRBV29-1 | SVEDTDRDLADEQF
. | TRBJ2-2 | TRBV7-9 | ASSLRRGSDTGELF
. | TRBJ1-4 | TRBV5-6 | ASSLGGFNEKLF
once | TRBJ2-7 | TRBV7-3 | ASSLVAGREQY
. | TRBJ1-1 | TRBV4-3 | ASSQYVITEAF
. | TRBJ2-7 | TRBV6-1 | ASRSRTGGSEQY
. | TRBJ1-1 | TRBV5-1 | ASSGDGIKAF
. | TRBJ2-5 | TRBV5-1 | ASSMGQGSGETQY
. | TRBJ2-5 | TRBV11-2 | ASSLSGKKETQY
once | TRBJ1-3 | TRBV21-1 | ASSRYLDGGNTIY
. | TRBJ1-5 | TRBV28 | ASSLYRGYQPQH